This T cell receptor (beta chain) comes out of a study of lymphopenia after photon versus proton radiotherapy. Findings and limits, study-wide: Only patients who died were analyzed for survival; proton advantage is unproven. Larger post-nadir TCR diversity loss correlated inversely with survival in deceased patients.

Here immunoSEQ multiplex PCR was the method, and the copy in TCRdb shows in-frame clones only, minus some. The data show roughly 38,000 clones, 80% to 95% seen once. This CDR3 has 13 amino acids. CDR1 is SGHNT and CDR2 is YENEEA in the germline V gene. V was shortened by 7 bases and J by 4 bases, with 13 bases between the two germline ends. As regards this clone: Its antigen remains unknown.

The TCR comes from a man in his sixties with cholangiocarcinoma. The material sequenced was peripheral blood, taken from a patient treated with photon-based radiotherapy. This rearrangement joins TRBV11-3 to TRBJ1-1, with D perhaps TRBD1 (6 bases). The chain's CDR3 is CASKGVFVTEAFF. The DNA for the CDR3 is TGTGCCAGCAAGGGGGTTTTTGTCACTGAAGCTTTCTTT.